The subject of this entry is one TCR beta chain. The antigen is undetermined. The PCR ran on 60 Vbeta and 13 Jbeta primers. The protocol was immunoSEQ multiplex PCR, while the TCRdb copy is restricted to in-frame clones and leaves out a portion. The specimen's table records about 48,000 clones. These data are taken from a study of cytomegalovirus exposure and HLA in healthy donors. Across the study: Early release data held around 82 million unique TCRs from HLA-typed donors. Most donors, roughly 82% of roughly 400 genotyped, fell in the Caucasian-associated ancestry cluster. Findings and limits, study-wide: Productive status was seen about 87% or about 30% of the time for most TCR beta V segments in an earlier analysis.

These donors counted as nominally healthy when sampled, but unrecorded immune exposures were likely. The germline gives CDR1 SNHLY, CDR2 FYNNEI. Trimming cost V 5 bases and J 5 bases; bases outside gene matches: 6. The CDR3 has 13 residues. The TCR originated in a male donor in good health and CMV-seropositive. V usage is TRBV2 and J usage is TRBJ2-7; TRBD1 matches 7 bases. Sequencing was carried out using PBMCs. The CDR3 sequence: CASSRQGEDEQYF. DNA of the CDR3: TGTGCCAGCAGTAGACAGGGCGAGGACGAGCAGTACTTC.